Following are 5 T cell receptor beta chains from one sample sequenced in a study of blood T cell repertoires in COVID-19. TCRdb's copy holds only in-frame clones and misses some; the assay was immunoSEQ multiplex PCR. The repertoire holds about 68,000 clones, with around 80% as singletons. The sample was peripheral blood. These TCRs come from a human donor in a cohort sampled during active COVID-19.

The chain uses TRBV6-5 and TRBJ2-3, with 10 nucleotides matching TRBD2. Looked up from germline, CDR1 is MNHEY and CDR2 is SVGAGI. CDR3 length: 15 residues. After removal of 6 bases from V and 1 base from J, the junction contained 4 bases not matched to a gene. CDR3 residues: CASSSGTSGTDTQYF. CDR3 DNA sequence: TGTGCCAGCAGCTCCGGGACTAGCGGCACAGATACGCAGTATTTT.

The rearrangement links TRBV20-1 to TRBJ2-1, with 9 bases identical to TRBD2. The V gene's germline CDR1 is DFQATT and CDR2 SNEGSKA (reference sequence). The V segment lost 6 bases and the J segment 10 bases; nucleotides outside the gene matches: 4. This CDR3 contains 11 residues. Here the CDR3 reads CSAGLAIEQFF. CDR3 DNA: TGCAGTGCAGGACTAGCGATAGAGCAGTTCTTC.

The rearrangement links TRBV6-4 to TRBJ2-5; 11 bases map to TRBD2. The V segment lost 4 bases and the J segment 0 bases; nucleotides outside the gene matches: 7. This CDR3 has 17 amino acids. CDR1 and CDR2 (germline): MRHNA, SNTAGT. The CDR3 loop is CASSARLAGQYQETQYF. DNA for the CDR3: TGTGCCAGCAGTGCACGACTAGCGGGACAGTACCAAGAGACCCAGTACTTC.

This clone has only a few counts. The chain employs TRBV6-5 and TRBJ1-1; no clear D gene. This CDR3 spans 13 amino acids. V lost 5 bases and J lost 5, with 12 bases in between. The germline V gene encodes CDR1 MNHEY and CDR2 SVGAGI. The CDR3 sequence is CASSRSSRTEAFF. In DNA, the CDR3 is TGTGCCAGCAGTCGCAGTTCGAGGACTGAAGCTTTCTTT.

V gene TRBV6-2 or TRBV6-3 combines with J gene TRBJ1-2; no firm D call. CDR3 length: 15 amino acids. The germline gives CDR1 MNHEY, CDR2 SVGEGT. V was clipped by 0 bases and J by 3 bases, with 11 bases between them. CDR3 DNA: TGTGCCAGCAGTTACTCGCGGGGATCGGACTATGGCTACACCTTC. It specifies CASSYSRGSDYGYTF.